Listed below are T cell receptor beta chains from one sample, sequenced in a study of cytomegalovirus exposure and HLA in healthy donors. Sequencing used immunoSEQ multiplex PCR; TCRdb keeps in-frame clones, though not all of them. The profile shows around 160,000 clones, roughly 80% of them singletons. Material for sequencing was PBMCs. Every receptor here comes from a woman aged 40 to 50 in good health and CMV-seropositive. CDR3s include the opening cysteine and the closing phenylalanine or tryptophan. The order of the fields is clone size, V gene, J gene, D gene, CDR3 DNA, CDR3 protein. The D gene is left open where the match is weak. Part of the rows lack a size; the others show once, few, many or a class for expanded clones.

NA	TRBV7-6	TRBJ2-3	NA	TGTGCCAGCAGCTTTTCTTCCGTACTCACAGATACGCAGTATTTT	CASSFSSVLTDTQYF
NA	TRBV2	TRBJ1-6	NA	TGTGCCAGCTGTGGGGAGAGAAATTCACCCCTCCACTTT	CASCGERNSPLHF
few	TRBV6-4	TRBJ2-3	NA	TGCGCCAGCAGTGGGACTTATAGCGGTGATACGCAGTATTTT	CASSGTYSGDTQYF
NA	TRBV7-9	TRBJ2-7	NA	TGTGCCAGCAGCTACGGGACACCCTACGAGCAGTACTTC	CASSYGTPYEQYF
NA	TRBV19	TRBJ1-1	NA	TGTGCCAGTAGTATCCGCCGGACTGCGAACACTGAAGCTTTCTTT	CASSIRRTANTEAFF
few	TRBV28	TRBJ1-1	TRBD1	TGTGCCAGCACGAACGGGGACAGGTTGGGAAGGGTGTACACTGAAGCTTTCTTT	CASTNGDRLGRVYTEAFF
few	TRBV2	TRBJ2-7	TRBD2	TGTGCCAGCACCCTAAGCGGGGCGTCCTACGAGCAGTACTTC	CASTLSGASYEQYF
NA	TRBV2	TRBJ1-2	TRBD1	TGTGCCAGCAGCTACGGACAGGGAAAATCCACCTTC	CASSYGQGKSTF
NA	TRBV9	TRBJ2-7	NA	TGTGCCAGCAGCCACCCAAAATCCGGGACAAACAACTACGAGCAGTACTTC	CASSHPKSGTNNYEQYF
few	TRBV19	TRBJ1-1	TRBD1	TGTGCCAGTAGTTCCTGGGACAGGGGGAACACTGAAGCTTTCTTT	CASSSWDRGNTEAFF
once	TRBV7-9	TRBJ2-1	TRBD2	TGTGCCAGCAGCTCGGGGGGAGGGAATGAGCAGTTCTTC	CASSSGGGNEQFF
NA	TRBV25-1	TRBJ1-2	TRBD1	TGTGCCAGCAGTGGAAGGACAGGGAGAGGCTATGGCTACACCTTC	CASSGRTGRGYGYTF
NA	TRBV15	TRBJ2-3	TRBD1	TGTGCCACCAGCAGAGAGGGGACAGGGGGTACAGATACGCAGTATTTT	CATSREGTGGTDTQYF
NA	TRBV5-1	TRBJ2-5	NA	TGCGCCAGCAGCTTGGGAGGACACCGAGAGACCCAGTACTTC	CASSLGGHRETQYF
NA	TRBV6-5	TRBJ2-7	NA	TGTGCCAGCACCAAGTACGTGGGGCCTACCTACGAGCAGTACTTC	CASTKYVGPTYEQYF
NA	TRBV2	TRBJ2-4	TRBD1	TGTGCCAGCAGCCCCGGGACAGGGGAGGCCAAAAACATTCAGTACTTC	CASSPGTGEAKNIQYF
NA	TRBV4-2	TRBJ2-5	TRBD2	TGTGCCAGCAGCCACCGACTAGCGGGGGGCTTAGAGACCCAGTACTTC	CASSHRLAGGLETQYF
NA	TRBV2	TRBJ2-4	TRBD2	TGTGCCAGCAGTGGAGTCGGGGCGGGGGGGCAGGGTAAAAACATTCAGTACTTC	CASSGVGAGGQGKNIQYF
once	TRBV7-9	TRBJ1-2	NA	TGTGCCAGCAGCGCCGAGAACTATGGCTACACCTTC	CASSAENYGYTF
NA	TRBV6-5	TRBJ1-1	NA	TGTGCCAGCAGTCGGGGGGCTTTTACTGAAGCTTTCTTT	CASSRGAFTEAFF
NA	TRBV5-1	TRBJ1-2	NA	TGCGCCAGCAGCTTGGACTCGGGTCGTTACACCTTC	CASSLDSGRYTF
NA	TRBV7-2	TRBJ2-3	NA	TGTGCCAGCAGCTTAGGAATACGGGTAACGCAGTATTTT	CASSLGIRVTQYF
NA	TRBV25-1	TRBJ2-3	TRBD2	TGTGCCAGCAGTCCCCCTGGGACTAGCGGGGGTGATACGCAGTATTTT	CASSPPGTSGGDTQYF
NA	TRBV28	TRBJ1-5	NA	TGTGCCAGCAGTCCCTCCTACCTTAGCAATCAGCCCCAGCATTTT	CASSPSYLSNQPQHF
NA	TRBV6-1	TRBJ2-5	NA	TGTGCCAGCAGTGAACTGGGGGGAGGTCCGGTGACCCAGTACTTC	CASSELGGGPVTQYF
few	TRBV7-9	TRBJ1-1	NA	TGTGCCAGCAGCTTCGACCAATGGGGCAACCAAGGCGCTGAAGCTTTCTTT	CASSFDQWGNQGAEAFF
NA	TRBV19	TRBJ2-5	NA	TGTGCCAGTAGTACTACCGGACTTATTTCGGAGACCCAGTACTTC	CASSTTGLISETQYF
NA	TRBV2	TRBJ1-2	TRBD1	TGTGCCAGCAGCGCTTTGGGTGAGGGGGCGTATGGCTACACCTTC	CASSALGEGAYGYTF